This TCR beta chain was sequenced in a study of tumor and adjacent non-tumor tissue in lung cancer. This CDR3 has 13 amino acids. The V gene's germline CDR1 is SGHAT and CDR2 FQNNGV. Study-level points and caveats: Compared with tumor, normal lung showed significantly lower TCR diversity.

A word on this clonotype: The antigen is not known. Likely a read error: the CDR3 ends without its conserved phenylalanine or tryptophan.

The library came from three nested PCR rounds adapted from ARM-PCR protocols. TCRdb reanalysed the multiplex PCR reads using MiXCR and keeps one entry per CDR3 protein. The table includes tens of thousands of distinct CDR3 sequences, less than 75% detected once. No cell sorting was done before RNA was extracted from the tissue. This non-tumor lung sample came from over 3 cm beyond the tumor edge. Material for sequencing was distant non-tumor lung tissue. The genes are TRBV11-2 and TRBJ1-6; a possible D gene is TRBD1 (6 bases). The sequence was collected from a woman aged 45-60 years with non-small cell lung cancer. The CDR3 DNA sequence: TGTGCCAGTAGCTTAGGGGGTAGTTCACCCCTCCACTAT. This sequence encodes CASSLGGSSPLHY.